These 13 T cell receptor beta chains came from one sample sequenced in a study of cytomegalovirus exposure and HLA in healthy donors. A multiplex PCR was run with 60 Vbeta primers and 13 Jbeta primers. Produced via immunoSEQ multiplex PCR; TCRdb's table is partial and in-frame only. The data hold 210,000 or so clones, with approximately 78% observed a single time. Sequenced sample: PBMCs. These receptors originate from a boy younger than 18 in good health and CMV-seronegative.

V usage is TRBV11-3 and J usage is TRBJ2-2, with 11 bases matching TRBD1. CDR3 length: 16 amino acids. Germline trimming cut 3 bases from V and 6 bases from J; bases unmatched to any gene: 6. Per germline, CDR1 SGHNT and CDR2 YENEEA. CDR3 coding DNA: TGTGCCAGCAGCTTGGGCGGGGACAGGGGGGCCGGGGAGCTGTTTTTT. Translation: CASSLGGDRGAGELFF.

The chain has TRBV5-1 and TRBJ1-1; tentative D call: TRBD1 (6 bases). Germline V gene data show CDR1 as SGHRS and CDR2 as YFSETQ. V was trimmed by 4 bases and J by 4 bases, leaving 26 bases between them. CDR3 length: 18 residues. CDR3 sequence reads: CASSPNLRGGPAGTEAFF. Written as DNA, the CDR3 is TGCGCCAGCAGCCCCAACCTTCGCGGGGGCCCGGCGGGCACTGAAGCTTTCTTT.

A single count supports this clone. The gene calls are TRBV6-1 and TRBJ2-5, with a tentative D call TRBD2 (6 bases). The assigned J gene may be wrong: the sequence end matches TRBJ2-7 better. The CDR3 totals 15 residues. Per germline, CDR1 MNHNS and CDR2 SASEGT. The CDR3, as DNA: TGTGCCAGCAGGAGTCAAACCGGGAGATCCTACGAGCAGTACTTC. Protein sequence: CASRSQTGRSYEQYF.

The V gene is TRBV2, the J gene TRBJ2-1, with 7 bases matching TRBD2. Germline lookup yields CDR1 SNHLY and CDR2 FYNNEI. There are 16 residues in the CDR3. Losses at the gene ends were 6 bases for V and 8 bases for J; bases not matched to a gene: 16. CDR3 in amino acids: CASRRRSGTLSYEQFF. The CDR3 coding sequence is TGTGCCAGCAGGAGGAGGAGCGGGACCCTGTCCTATGAGCAGTTCTTC.

The rearrangement joins TRBV7-2 to TRBJ1-2; D not certain. The CDR3 is made up of 16 amino acids. Trimming removed 4 bases from V and 4 bases from J, with 19 bases in between. The germline CDR1 and CDR2 sequences are SGHTA and FQGNSA. The CDR3 sequence: CASSSTPKRAFYGYTF. CDR3 sequence (DNA): TGTGCCAGCAGCTCTACCCCCAAGAGAGCATTCTATGGCTACACCTTC.

V gene TRBV7-6 combines with J gene TRBJ1-4; D is ambiguous. The germline V gene has CDR1 SGHVS and CDR2 FNYEAQ. CDR3 length equals 15 residues. V was pared by 5 bases and J by 5 bases, with 15 bases between. CDR3 in amino acids: CASSLEGNPNEKLFF. As DNA, the CDR3 is TGTGCCAGCAGCCTTGAGGGCAACCCCAATGAAAAACTGTTTTTT.

The J gene is TRBJ1-5, the V gene TRBV5-1; tentatively, D is TRBD1 (6 bases). Germline V gene data show CDR1 as SGHRS and CDR2 as YFSETQ. V was trimmed by 5 bases and J by 2 bases, leaving 14 bases between them. This CDR3 has 15 amino acids. CDR3 in DNA: TGCGCCAGCAGGTTAACCTACAGGGGCAATCAGCCCCAGCATTTT. Translated, it gives CASRLTYRGNQPQHF. Based on the CDR3 plus reference TRBV5-1 and TRBJ1-5, the full variable domain is KAGVTQTPRYLIKTRGQQVTLSCSPISGHRSVSWYQQTPGQGLQFLFEYFSETQRNKGNFPGRFSGRQFSNSRSEMNVSTLELGDSALYLCASRLTYRGNQPQHFGDGTRLSIL.

The J gene is TRBJ1-6, the V gene TRBV5-6; possible D gene TRBD1, 6 bases. Trimming cost V 0 bases and J 10 bases, with 11 bases left between them. Germline V lookup: CDR1 SGHDT, CDR2 YYEEEE. The CDR3 is made up of 14 amino acids. The CDR3 DNA sequence: TGTGCCAGCAGCTTGGTCCAGGGGATATCACCCCTCCACTTT. Translated, it gives CASSLVQGISPLHF. Supplemented by reference TRBV5-6 and TRBJ1-6, the full variable domain reads DAGVTQSPTHLIKTRGQQVTLRCSPKSGHDTVSWYQQALGQGPQFIFQYYEEEERQRGNFPDRFSGHQFPNYSSELNVNALLLGDSALYLCASSLVQGISPLHFGNGTRLTVT.

The V call is TRBV5-1, the J call TRBJ2-7, with 7 positions matching TRBD1. Germline V lookup: CDR1 SGHRS, CDR2 YFSETQ. The CDR3 covers 14 residues. Trimming cost V 3 bases and J 3 bases; bases outside gene matches: 6. CDR3 in DNA: TGCGCCAGCAGCTCCTCCGGACAGGTCTACGAGCAGTACTTC. Its translation: CASSSSGQVYEQYF.

The V gene is TRBV6-5, the J gene TRBJ1-1; D is ambiguous. The germline V gene encodes CDR1 MNHEY and CDR2 SVGAGI. The CDR3 is made up of 15 amino acids. Trimming left V 4 bases short and J 0 bases short, with 12 bases between. The CDR3 DNA reads TGTGCCAGCAGTTCGTCACAGTTCATGAACACTGAAGCTTTCTTT. It translates to CASSSSQFMNTEAFF.

This clone appeared once. The chain uses TRBV7-8 and TRBJ1-2; D is perhaps TRBD1 (6 bases). V was trimmed by 6 bases and J by 2 bases, leaving 10 bases between them. Looked up from germline, CDR1 is SGHVS and CDR2 is FQNEAQ. The CDR3 sequence is 13 residues long. The CDR3 DNA is TGTGCCAGCAGGGGAGGGGGGAACTATGGCTACACCTTC. Translation: CASRGGGNYGYTF.

The chain joins TRBV11-3 to TRBJ2-5; 7 bases are a match to TRBD1. Germline V gives CDR1 SGHNT, CDR2 YENEEA. The CDR3 sequence is 15 residues long. J lost 5 bases, V lost 5 bases, and 11 bases had no gene match. DNA of the CDR3: TGTGCCAGCAGCGACCGACAGGGTCCAACGGAGACCCAGTACTTC. Residues: CASSDRQGPTETQYF.

This chain links TRBV7-8 with TRBJ2-1, with 8 bases fitting TRBD1. V shed 5 bases, J shed 9 bases, and the junction held 9 bases outside the gene matches. This CDR3 region has 14 residues. CDR1 and CDR2 from the germline V gene are SGHVS and FQNEAQ. The CDR3 region is CASSAAGGEGEQFF. In nucleotides, the CDR3 is TGTGCCAGCAGCGCCGCAGGGGGCGAGGGTGAGCAGTTCTTC.